This T cell receptor (beta chain) was recorded in a study of cytomegalovirus exposure and HLA in healthy donors. With regard to this clone: Its specificity is not known.

There are 14 residues in the CDR3. CDR1 and CDR2 (germline): SNHLY, FYNNEI. Trimming took 3 bases from V and 5 from J, leaving 8 bases between them. The study's findings and limits: Researchers catalogued roughly 170 TCR beta chains as cytomegalovirus-associated. Roughly uniform sequencing depth across donors was assumed, possibly incorrectly.

The PCR was carried out with 60 Vbeta primers and 13 Jbeta primers. Clones were sequenced by immunoSEQ multiplex PCR, and TCRdb holds only the in-frame ones, with some missing. This sample's table reports 150,000 to 200,000 clones. This receptor was obtained from a woman between 18 and 30 years old in good health and CMV-seropositive. The sequencing input was PBMCs. This rearrangement joins TRBV2 to TRBJ2-6; D gene uncertain. For the CDR3, the DNA is TGTGCCAGCAGTGACGTTGGGCGGGCCAACGTCCTGACTTTC. This translates into CASSDVGRANVLTF.